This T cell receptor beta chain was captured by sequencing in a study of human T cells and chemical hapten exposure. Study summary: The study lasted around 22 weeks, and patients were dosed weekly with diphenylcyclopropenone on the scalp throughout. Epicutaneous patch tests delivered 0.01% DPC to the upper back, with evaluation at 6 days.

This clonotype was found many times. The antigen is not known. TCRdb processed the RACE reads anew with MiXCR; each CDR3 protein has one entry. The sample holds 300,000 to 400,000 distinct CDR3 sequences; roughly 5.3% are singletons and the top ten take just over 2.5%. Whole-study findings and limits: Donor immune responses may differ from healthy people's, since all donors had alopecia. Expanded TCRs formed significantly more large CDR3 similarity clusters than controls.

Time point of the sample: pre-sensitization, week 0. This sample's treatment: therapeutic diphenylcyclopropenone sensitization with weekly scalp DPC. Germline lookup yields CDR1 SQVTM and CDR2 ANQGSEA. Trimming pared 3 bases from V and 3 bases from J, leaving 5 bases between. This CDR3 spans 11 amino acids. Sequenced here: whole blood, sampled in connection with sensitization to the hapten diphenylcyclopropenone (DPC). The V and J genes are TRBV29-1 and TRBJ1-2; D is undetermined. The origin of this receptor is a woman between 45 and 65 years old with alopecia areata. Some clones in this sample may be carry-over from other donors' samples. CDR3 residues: CSVDRDYGYTF. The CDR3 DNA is TGCAGCGTTGATAGGGACTATGGCTACACCTTC.